This T cell receptor (beta chain) was captured in a study of T-cell reconstitution after alpha-beta-depleted transplantation in children. Study-level points and caveats: From surviving recipient T cells and thymic progenitors came the high day-60 TCRbeta diversity observed in some patients.

From germline, CDR1 is DFQATT and CDR2 SNEGSKA (reference sequence). J lost 0 bases, V lost 3 bases, and 9 bases had no gene match. The CDR3 consists of 19 residues. Many counts were recorded for this clonotype. Its antigen remains unknown. This sample's TCRbeta library carried unique molecular identifier barcodes. One entry per CDR3 protein results from TCRdb running MiXCR on the PCR reads. Of 180,000 or so distinct CDR3 sequences detected, 6.3% appear once; the ten largest clones hold roughly 4.7%. This sequence originates from a girl under three years old with combined immunodeficiency, due to receive a stem cell transplant. This chain connects TRBV20-1 to TRBJ2-6; 12 nucleotides match TRBD2. This sample comprised PBMCs, obtained before TCRalphabeta/CD19-depleted stem cell transplant. The DNA for the CDR3 is TGCAGTGCTAGTCCACGACTAGCGGGGGCTAACTCTGGGGCCAACGTCCTGACTTTC. This sequence encodes CSASPRLAGANSGANVLTF.